This T cell receptor (beta chain) comes out of a study of molecular identifiers for immune sequencing clone quantification. Findings and limits, study-wide: The sizes of highly expanded clones could be underestimated when identical TCR molecules share a barcode. Effector cells kept over 98% of their molecules in clones above 20 RNA copies, while naive cells kept under 1% there.

In regard to this clonotype: Antigen specificity is unknown.

For bulk TCR libraries, previously described methods and listed TCR primers were used. Each CDR3 protein is one row after TCRdb ran MiXCR on the PCR reads. This table has approximately 550,000 distinct CDR3 sequences, about a fifth appearing once. V gave up 6 bases and J gave up 1 base, with 15 bases separating them. The CDR3 spans 16 residues. Sorting captured naive CD8 T cells as CD8+CD4-CCR7+CD45RA+. Input material: naive CD8+ T cells from blood, with Jurkat cell RNA spiked in. Indicated subset: FACS-sorted CD8+CD4-CCR7+CD45RA+ naive T cells. This chain uses TRBV12-3 or TRBV12-4 with TRBJ2-2, with D perhaps TRBD2 (5 bases). This clonotype was sampled from a human donor in good health. Some libraries in this study had Jurkat cell RNA spiked in. CDR3 DNA: TGTGCCAGCAGCCCGGGCACTCGGGAGAACACCGGGGAGCTGTTTTTT. It yields the protein CASSPGTRENTGELFF.